The table lists the clone carrying this TCR beta chain with many counts. No antigen is known for it. One entry per CDR3 protein results from TCRdb running MiXCR on the 5' RACE reads. The sample contains tens of thousands of distinct CDR3 sequences, roughly 5.6% of which appear only once. The sample belongs to a study of neurological immune-mediated disorders. The CDR3 sequence is 14 residues long. V lost 7 bases to trimming and J lost 2 bases, with 12 bases between them. CDR1 and CDR2 from the germline V gene are MNHNY and SVGAGI (reference sequence). Whole-study findings and limits: The most TCR clonal expansion was seen in HTLV-1-associated myelopathy, whereas the least was seen in multiple sclerosis, below the level in healthy controls. None of the CDR3 amino acid sequences found in expanded clones was shared across subjects. This suggests that the TCR-beta repertoires were private in all groups. The phylogenetic placement of 18 of 34 multiple sclerosis patients' repertoires in one related-CDR3 cluster constitutes a possible signature.

Preparation of the unsorted libraries drew on 2 million PBMCs stored at -80 C. The chain carries TRBV6-6 and TRBJ2-4, with D possibly being TRBD1 (6 bases). The sequence was collected from a human donor with multiple sclerosis. The donor label of this sample is uncertain. Specimen: PBMCs. CDR3 coding DNA: TGTGCCAGCATTGCCGGGACATCCAAAAACATTCAGTACTTC. It specifies CASIAGTSKNIQYF.